This T cell receptor (beta chain) was profiled in a study of cytomegalovirus exposure and HLA in healthy donors. PCR used 60 Vbeta primers and 13 Jbeta primers. Produced via immunoSEQ multiplex PCR; TCRdb's table is partial and in-frame only. The sample has more than 140,000 clones, approximately 82% seen once. Trimming stripped 6 bases from V and 2 bases from J, with 7 bases between. The CDR3 is 12 amino acids. CDR1 is SGHVS and CDR2 is FNYEAQ in the germline V gene. Sequencing was done on a sample of PBMCs. This rearrangement joins TRBV7-6 to TRBJ1-1; D is uncertain. The receptor was isolated from a woman aged 40 to 50 in good health and CMV-seronegative. As DNA, the CDR3 is TGTGCCAGCAGTCGGGATAACACTGAAGCTTTCTTT. Translating it yields CASSRDNTEAFF.